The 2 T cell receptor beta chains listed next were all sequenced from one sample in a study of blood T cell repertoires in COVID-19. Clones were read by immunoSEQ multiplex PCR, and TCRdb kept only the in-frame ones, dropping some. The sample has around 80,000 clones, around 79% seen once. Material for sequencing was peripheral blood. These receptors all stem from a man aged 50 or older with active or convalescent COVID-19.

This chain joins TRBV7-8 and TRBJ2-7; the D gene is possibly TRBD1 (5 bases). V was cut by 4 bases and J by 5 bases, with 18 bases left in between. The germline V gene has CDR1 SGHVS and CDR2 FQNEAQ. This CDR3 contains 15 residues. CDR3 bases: TGTGCCAGCAGCTGGAGACAGTTGGGAAGGGACGAGCAGTACTTC. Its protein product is CASSWRQLGRDEQYF.

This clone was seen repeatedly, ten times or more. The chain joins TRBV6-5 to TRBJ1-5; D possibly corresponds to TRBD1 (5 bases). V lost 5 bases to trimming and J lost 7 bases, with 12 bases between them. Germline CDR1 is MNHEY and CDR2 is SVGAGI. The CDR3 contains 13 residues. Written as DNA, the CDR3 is TGTGCCAGCAGTAGGACATTTGGGCAGCCCCAGCATTTT. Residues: CASSRTFGQPQHF.